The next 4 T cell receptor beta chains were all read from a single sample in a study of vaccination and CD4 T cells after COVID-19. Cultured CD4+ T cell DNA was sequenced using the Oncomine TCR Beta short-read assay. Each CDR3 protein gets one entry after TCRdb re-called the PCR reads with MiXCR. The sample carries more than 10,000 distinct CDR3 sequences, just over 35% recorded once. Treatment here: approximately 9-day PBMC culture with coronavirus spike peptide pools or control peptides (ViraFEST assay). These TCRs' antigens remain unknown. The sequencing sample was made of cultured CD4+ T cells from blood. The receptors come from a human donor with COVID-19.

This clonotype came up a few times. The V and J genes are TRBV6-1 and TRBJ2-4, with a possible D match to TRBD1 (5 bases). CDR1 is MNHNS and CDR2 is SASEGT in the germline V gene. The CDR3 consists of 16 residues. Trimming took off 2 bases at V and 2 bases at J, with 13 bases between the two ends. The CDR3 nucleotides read TGTGCCAGCAGTGAAAAGGATCCAGGGTCCAAAAACATTCAGTACTTC. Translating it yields CASSEKDPGSKNIQYF.

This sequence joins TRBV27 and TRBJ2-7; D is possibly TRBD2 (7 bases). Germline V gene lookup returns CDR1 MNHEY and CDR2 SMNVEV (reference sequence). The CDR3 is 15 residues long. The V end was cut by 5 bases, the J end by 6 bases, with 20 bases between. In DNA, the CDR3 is TGTGCCAGCAGTCCCAGGGCGGGGGCGATTACCGAGCAGTACTTC. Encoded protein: CASSPRAGAITEQYF.

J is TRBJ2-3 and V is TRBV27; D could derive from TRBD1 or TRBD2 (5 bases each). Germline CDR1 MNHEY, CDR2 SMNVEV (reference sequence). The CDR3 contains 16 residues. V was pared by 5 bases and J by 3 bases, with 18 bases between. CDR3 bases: TGTGCCAGCAGTCTCGGGACCACCATGGGGACAGATACGCAGTATTTT. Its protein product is CASSLGTTMGTDTQYF.

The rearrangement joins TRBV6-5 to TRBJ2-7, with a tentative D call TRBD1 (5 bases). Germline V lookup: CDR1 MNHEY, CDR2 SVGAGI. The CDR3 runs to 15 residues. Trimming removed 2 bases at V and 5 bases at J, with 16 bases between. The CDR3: CASSYVGAGRNEQYF. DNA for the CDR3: TGTGCCAGCAGTTACGTTGGGGCCGGGCGCAACGAGCAGTACTTC.